Below are 23 T cell receptor beta chains sequenced from a single sample in a study of blood T cells in healthy people across ages. Then a second PCR, running roughly 6 to 11 cycles, was carried out with a sample-barcoded 5' primer and a J-beta primer mix. TCRdb called the 5' RACE reads again in MiXCR, with one record for every CDR3 protein. Seen here are 800,000 or so distinct CDR3 sequences, approximately 67% observed once, and the top ten hold approximately 30%. The sequenced material came from blood. The receptors shown here come from a man aged 30-40 years in good health.

The count of this clonotype is one. Just one base apart from a much larger clone, this may be a read error. The chain combines TRBV12-3 or TRBV12-4 with TRBJ2-3; a possible D gene is TRBD2 (6 bases). V lost 3 bases and J 4 bases, leaving 11 bases between the germline ends. This CDR3 has 14 amino acids. CDR3 in amino acids: CASSLGLMADTQYF. The CDR3 DNA reads TGTGCCAGCAGTTTGGGACTTATGGCAGATACGCAGTATTTT.

The table lists this clonotype with a few counts. The CDR3 protein is CSAKTGIIFYEQYF. The CDR3 DNA is TGCAGTGCTAAAACGGGTATTATTTTCTACGAGCAGTACTTC. The chain combines TRBV20-1 with TRBJ2-7, with D uncertain. The CDR3 runs to 14 residues. Trimming took off 4 bases at V and 3 bases at J, with 16 bases between the two ends. Germline values: CDR1 DFQATT, CDR2 SNEGSKA (reference sequence).

V gene TRBV6-1 combines with J gene TRBJ2-3, with D uncertain. Germline-derived CDR1 and CDR2 are MNHNS and SASEGT. Trimming left V 11 bases short and J 4 bases short, with 19 bases between. This CDR3 region has 14 residues. DNA of the CDR3: TGTGCCGGAGCTGTTGTGAGAGCCTCAGATACGCAGTATTTT. It yields the protein CAGAVVRASDTQYF.

The rearrangement links TRBV29-1 to TRBJ1-6, with no clear D. The CDR3 extends over 13 amino acids. CDR1 and CDR2 (germline): SQVTM, ANQGSEA. Trimming cost V 7 bases and J 8 bases, with 15 bases left between them. The CDR3 DNA sequence: TGCAGCGCCGGCCAATCGGTTTATTCACCCCTCCACTTT. Its protein product is CSAGQSVYSPLHF.

Written as DNA, the CDR3 is TGCAGTGCTAGCACAAGGGCCTTCAATCAGCCCCAGCATTTT. Its translation is CSASTRAFNQPQHF. The chain recombines TRBV20-1 with TRBJ1-5; no firm D call. The CDR3 runs 14 residues. Germline CDR1 reads DFQATT; CDR2 reads SNEGSKA (reference sequence). V lost 3 bases and J 3 bases, leaving 12 bases between the germline ends.

The genes are TRBV7-2 and TRBJ2-7; 11 bases align to TRBD2. J was trimmed by 8 bases and V by 5 bases; bases with no gene match: 11. Germline CDR1 is SGHTA and CDR2 is FQGNSA. This CDR3 spans 15 amino acids. The CDR3 here is CASSQNSGGASQQYF. As DNA, the CDR3 is TGTGCCAGCAGCCAAAATAGCGGGGGGGCCTCCCAGCAGTACTTC. Variable domain in full (rest from reference TRBV7-2 and TRBJ2-7): GAGVSQSPSNKVTEKGKDVELRCDPISGHTALYWYRQSLGQGLEFLIYFQGNSAPDKSGLPSDRFSAERTGGSVSTLTIQRTQQEDSAVYLCASSQNSGGASQQYFGPGTRLTVT.

The chain links TRBV21-1 to TRBJ1-2. TRBV21-1 is a pseudogene locus. CDR3 size: 13 residues. Here the CDR3 reads CASKGLPGYGYTF. CDR3 coding DNA: TGTGCCAGCAAGGGACTCCCTGGGTATGGCTACACCTTC.

This clonotype was seen repeatedly, ten times or more. The CDR3 nucleotides read TGTGCCAGCAGCCCACGCGGGACTAAAGAGGAGACCCAGTACTTC. Residues: CASSPRGTKEETQYF. The rearrangement uses TRBV7-3 and TRBJ2-5; 7 nucleotides line up with TRBD2. Germline values: CDR1 SGHTA, CDR2 FQGTGA. The junction had 11 bases not matched to a gene; V was cut back by 5 bases and J by 5 bases. This CDR3 has 15 residues.

This clonotype has a handful of counts. The V call is TRBV10-3, the J call TRBJ2-5; tentatively, D is TRBD1 or TRBD2 (6 bases each). Trimming took off 5 bases at V and 6 bases at J, with 16 bases between the two ends. There are 14 residues in the CDR3. Germline lookup yields CDR1 ENHRY and CDR2 SYGVKD. For the CDR3, the DNA is TGTGCCATCAGTCCGGAGGGGGGCCCCAAGACCCAGTACTTC. It translates to CAISPEGGPKTQYF.

This clonotype was seen a handful of times. The chain couples TRBV27 to TRBJ2-7; either TRBD1 or TRBD2 may supply D (5 bases each). Germline V gene lookup returns CDR1 MNHEY and CDR2 SMNVEV (reference sequence). This CDR3 has 14 residues. V was shortened by 4 bases and J by 6 bases, with 16 bases between the two germline ends. The CDR3 region is CASSSHRVGAEQYF. CDR3 sequence (DNA): TGTGCCAGCAGTTCCCATCGGGTCGGGGCCGAGCAGTACTTC.

The gene calls are TRBV20-1 and TRBJ2-5, with 11 bases that match TRBD2. V dropped 3 bases and J dropped 3; count of bases not matched to a gene: 0. CDR1 is DFQATT and CDR2 is SNEGSKA in the germline V gene (reference sequence). The CDR3 loop spans 13 amino acids. The CDR3 loop reads CSARTSGEETQYF. In nucleotides, the CDR3 is TGCAGTGCTAGGACTAGCGGGGAAGAGACCCAGTACTTC.

V gene TRBV28 combines with J gene TRBJ2-4, with D hard to call. V lost 3 bases and J 1 base, leaving 13 bases between the germline ends. The CDR3 sequence is 16 residues long. CDR1 is MDHEN and CDR2 is SYDVKM in the germline V gene. The CDR3 nucleotides are TGTGCCAGCAGTTTTCGGCCAGAGACCGCCAAAAACATTCAGTACTTC. Its protein is CASSFRPETAKNIQYF.

This chain links TRBV4-2 with TRBJ2-1; D is uncertain. Germline assignment: CDR1 LGHNA and CDR2 YNFKEQ. The CDR3 totals 15 residues. V was trimmed by 4 bases and J by 0 bases, leaving 10 bases between them. As DNA, the CDR3 is TGTGCCAGCAGCCCAGAGGTTAACTCCTACAATGAGCAGTTCTTC. Translating it yields CASSPEVNSYNEQFF.

The CDR3 protein is CSASTGTMGYEQYF. The CDR3 DNA reads as TGCAGTGCGAGCACCGGGACAATGGGCTACGAGCAGTACTTC. The V gene is TRBV20-1, the J gene TRBJ2-7, with a possible D match to TRBD1 (6 bases). Germline CDR1 and CDR2: DFQATT and SNEGSKA (reference sequence). CDR3 length: 14 residues. Trimming left V 6 bases short and J 3 bases short, with 18 bases between.

The J gene is TRBJ1-4, the V gene TRBV5-5; D remains unclear. The CDR3 spans 16 residues. Germline loops: CDR1 SGHKS, CDR2 YYEKEE (reference sequence). Trimming left V 4 bases short and J 0 bases short, with 13 bases between. Written as DNA, the CDR3 is TGTGCCAGCAGCCCGATATCGGTCCCAACTAATGAAAAACTGTTTTTT. This translates into CASSPISVPTNEKLFF.

The chain links TRBV27 to TRBJ1-2, with a tentative D call TRBD1 (6 bases). Germline loops: CDR1 MNHEY, CDR2 SMNVEV (reference sequence). This CDR3 has 15 residues. The V gene lost 2 bases and the J gene lost 3 bases, with 13 bases spanning the gap. CDR3 in DNA: TGTGCCAGCAGTTTAAGTCAGGGGCTCCACTATGGCTACACCTTC. Translating it yields CASSLSQGLHYGYTF.

This chain connects TRBV7-2 to TRBJ2-7; TRBD1 might be the D (5 bases). The V and J ends lost 5 bases and 1 base respectively, with 15 bases between them. From germline, CDR1 is SGHTA and CDR2 FQGNSA. The CDR3 covers 15 residues. The DNA of the CDR3 is TGTGCCAGCAGCGGTGGGATGACAGCGTCCTACGAGCAGTACTTC. This translates into CASSGGMTASYEQYF.

This clonotype has just a few counts. The CDR3 nucleotides are TGCGCCAGCAGCCAAGAGCCCCTCGGGAAGACCCAGTACTTC. This sequence encodes CASSQEPLGKTQYF. The chain combines TRBV4-1 with TRBJ2-5, with TRBD2 as a possible D gene (5 bases). Germline V gene lookup returns CDR1 MGHRA and CDR2 YSYEKL. There are 14 residues in the CDR3. Trimming removed 0 bases at V and 6 bases at J, with 11 bases between.

DNA of the CDR3: TGTGCCTGGAGTTTCACCGGGGAGCTGTTTTTT. Encoded protein: CAWSFTGELFF. The chain joins TRBV30 to TRBJ2-2; D ambiguous. V shed 2 bases and J shed 4 bases, with 2 bases lying between them. Per germline, CDR1 GTSNPN and CDR2 SVGIG (reference sequence). The CDR3 loop spans 11 amino acids. The whole variable domain, filled in from reference TRBV30 and TRBJ2-2, reads SQTIHQWPATLVQPVGSPLSLECTVEGTSNPNLYWYRQAAGRGLQLLFYSVGIGQISSEVPQNLSASRPQDRQFILSSKKLLLSDSGFYLCAWSFTGELFFGEGSRLTVL.

The chain has TRBV7-9 and TRBJ2-7; D possibly corresponds to TRBD1 (5 bases). Germline V gives CDR1 SEHNR, CDR2 FQNEAQ (reference sequence). Trimming cost V 1 base and J 4 bases, with 14 bases left between them. There are 15 residues in the CDR3. For the CDR3, the DNA is TGTGCCAGCAGCTTAGTTGGCGACAGACCTTACGAGCAGTACTTC. This gives the protein CASSLVGDRPYEQYF.

The rearrangement joins TRBV12-3 or TRBV12-4 to TRBJ2-4; perhaps TRBD1 as D (6 bases). With 5 bases removed from V and 1 base from J, the gap between germline ends came to 12 bases. The CDR3 has 15 amino acids. This CDR3 is CASSPTGMAKNIQYF. DNA for the CDR3: TGTGCCAGCAGTCCTACAGGGATGGCCAAAAACATTCAGTACTTC.

V is TRBV15 and J is TRBJ2-7, with 7 bases lining up with TRBD1. The CDR3 consists of 14 residues. Germline V lookup: CDR1 LNHNV, CDR2 YYDKDF (reference sequence). V trimming: 3 bases; J trimming: 0 bases; junction bases outside the gene matches: 2. In nucleotides, the CDR3 is TGTGCCACCAGCAGCGGACAGGACTCCTACGAGCAGTACTTC. Its translation is CATSSGQDSYEQYF.

DNA for the CDR3: TGCGCCAGCAGCCAAGAGGCAGGACCGAACACTGAAGCTTTCTTT. Protein sequence: CASSQEAGPNTEAFF. V usage is TRBV4-3 and J usage is TRBJ1-1; D gene ambiguous. This CDR3 comprises 15 residues. V lost 0 bases and J 1 base, leaving 9 bases between the germline ends. CDR1 LGHNA and CDR2 YSLEER come from the germline V gene.